Shown below are 20 T cell receptor beta chains from a single sample sequenced in a study of blood T cells in healthy people across ages. PCR was performed a second time for about 7 to 11 cycles using a sample-barcoded 5' primer and a J-beta primer mix. From the 5' RACE reads, TCRdb called clonotypes with MiXCR, one entry per CDR3 protein. The sample holds some 750,000 distinct CDR3 sequences, approximately 22% seen once. The sample comprised blood. Receptors were obtained from a man aged 70-80 years in good health.

The V gene is TRBV14, the J gene TRBJ1-2; D call uncertain. Trimming took 5 bases from V and 7 from J, leaving 14 bases between them. This CDR3 has 13 residues. CDR1 and CDR2 from the germline V gene are SGHDN and FVKESK. The CDR3: CASSYLISGGYTF. The CDR3 DNA reads TGTGCCAGCAGCTACCTTATCTCGGGTGGCTACACCTTC. The full variable domain, rest sourced from reference TRBV14 and TRBJ1-2, is EAGVTQFPSHSVIEKGQTVTLRCDPISGHDNLYWYRRVMGKEIKFLLHFVKESKQDESGMPNNRFLAERTGGTYSTLKVQPAELEDSGVYFCASSYLISGGYTFGSGTRLTVV.

The J gene is TRBJ2-3, the V gene TRBV7-9; D may match TRBD1 or TRBD2 (5 bases each). The ends were cut back, 3 bases at V and 6 bases at J, with 16 bases in the middle. Germline lookup yields CDR1 SEHNR and CDR2 FQNEAQ (reference sequence). This CDR3 spans 15 amino acids. CDR3 region: CASSFRDLRTDTQYF. The CDR3 region has the DNA TGTGCCAGCAGCTTCCGGGACCTTCGGACCGATACGCAGTATTTT.

The rearrangement joins TRBV29-1 to TRBJ2-3; D may be TRBD1 or TRBD2 (5 bases each). CDR1 is SQVTM and CDR2 is ANQGSEA in the germline V gene. The CDR3 has 13 residues. V was cut by 7 bases and J by 2 bases, with 13 bases left in between. This CDR3 reads CSEWDGSTDTQYF. As DNA, the CDR3 is TGCAGCGAGTGGGACGGCTCCACAGATACGCAGTATTTT.

This clonotype was seen at least ten times. The gene calls are TRBV21-1 and TRBJ2-1; TRBD1 was called by the table and not checked on the DNA. TRBV21-1 corresponds to a pseudogene. The CDR3 contains 15 residues. The CDR3 nucleotides are TGTGCCAGCAGCAAAGAGGACATCCCCTACAATGAGCAGTTCTTC. It specifies CASSKEDIPYNEQFF.

This rearrangement joins TRBV6-6 to TRBJ2-3, with D possibly being TRBD2 (6 bases). The CDR3 covers 14 residues. Deletions cut 6 bases from V and 5 bases from J, with 15 bases between. The germline CDR1 and CDR2 sequences are MNHNY and SVGAGI (reference sequence). CDR3 protein: CASRSAGGIDTQYF. The CDR3 region has the DNA TGTGCCAGCAGGTCCGCCGGGGGTATAGATACGCAGTATTTT.

This clonotype was detected ten times or more. This chain joins TRBV4-1 and TRBJ2-1; tentative D call: TRBD2 (6 bases). Per germline, CDR1 MGHRA and CDR2 YSYEKL. This CDR3 has 16 amino acids. The germline V and J ends were trimmed by 0 bases and 3 bases, with 12 bases remaining between them. The CDR3 loop reads CASSQEGTPYYNEQFF. CDR3 nucleotides: TGCGCCAGCAGCCAAGAGGGGACTCCGTACTACAATGAGCAGTTCTTC.

In the case of this clonotype: This may arise from a read error, as a much more abundant clone is one base away. This chain connects TRBV30 to TRBJ1-4; 7 positions agree with TRBD1. J gave up 10 bases and V 7 bases, and 12 bases lay outside the gene matches. Per the germline V gene, CDR1 is GTSNPN and CDR2 is SVGIG (reference sequence). The CDR3 sequence is 13 residues long. The CDR3 coding sequence is TGTGCCTACTTCCAGGGGGTGGGTAGAAAACTGTTTTTT. Its protein is CAYFQGVGRKLFF.

This clonotype was detected a few times. The chain uses TRBV5-8 and TRBJ1-2, with unresolved D. The CDR3 length is 12 residues. The V gene's germline CDR1 is SGHTS and CDR2 YDEGEE. Trimming stripped 0 bases from V and 3 bases from J, with 3 bases between. The CDR3 region is CASSLAYYGYTF. CDR3 sequence (DNA): TGTGCCAGCAGCTTGGCGTACTATGGCTACACCTTC.

This clonotype has just a few counts. The chain employs TRBV6-2 or TRBV6-3 and TRBJ2-5; D assignment may be TRBD1 or TRBD2 (5 bases each). V lost 7 bases and J 11 bases, leaving 20 bases between the germline ends. The CDR3 length is 13 residues. Germline CDR1 is MNHEY and CDR2 is SVGEGT. The CDR3 here is CASTNGALDKQYF. The CDR3 bases are TGTGCCAGCACCAACGGGGCGCTTGACAAGCAGTACTTC.

Written as DNA, the CDR3 is TGTGCCAGCAGTTTAGCGGTGACAGGGCCAAAAAACATTCAGTACTTC. This gives the protein CASSLAVTGPKNIQYF. This chain joins TRBV12-3 or TRBV12-4 and TRBJ2-4, with 7 bases aligning to TRBD1. Trimming took 0 bases from V and 4 from J; bases not matched to a gene: 6. CDR3 length: 16 amino acids.

The chain links TRBV5-1 to TRBJ2-3; D gene uncertain. The CDR3 runs 13 residues. The germline gives CDR1 SGHRS, CDR2 YFSETQ. V was shortened by 4 bases and J by 6 bases, with 12 bases between the two germline ends. The CDR3 sequence is CASSTVPLDTQYF. CDR3 sequence (DNA): TGCGCCAGCAGCACAGTCCCATTGGATACGCAGTATTTT. The full variable domain, in which reference TRBV5-1 and TRBJ2-3 provide the parts outside the CDR3, is KAGVTQTPRYLIKTRGQQVTLSCSPISGHRSVSWYQQTPGQGLQFLFEYFSETQRNKGNFPGRFSGRQFSNSRSEMNVSTLELGDSALYLCASSTVPLDTQYFGPGTRLTVL.

This clonotype has a handful of counts. The chain combines TRBV3-1 with TRBJ2-7; no clear D gene. The J call could be wrong; TRBJ2-5 is a better fit for the DNA end. The CDR3 consists of 12 residues. The germline gives CDR1 LGHDT, CDR2 YNNKEL (reference sequence). The CDR3 here is CASRKVRETQYF. The CDR3 region has the DNA TGTGCCAGCAGGAAGGTTCGGGAGACCCAGTACTTC.

This chain uses TRBV7-6 with TRBJ1-6; TRBD1 agrees at 7 bases. The CDR3 is 16 amino acids. J lost 7 bases, V lost 4 bases, and 10 bases had no gene match. The germline V gene has CDR1 SGHVS and CDR2 FNYEAQ. CDR3 protein: CASSSLGTGANSPLHF. CDR3 in DNA: TGTGCCAGCAGCTCCCTCGGCACAGGGGCGAATTCACCCCTCCACTTT.

In its sample, this clonotype was seen a few times. The chain employs TRBV12-3 or TRBV12-4 and TRBJ2-5; either TRBD1 or TRBD2 may fit D (5 bases each). V was trimmed by 4 bases and J by 4 bases, leaving 13 bases between them. The CDR3 contains 14 residues. CDR3 sequence: CASSSSGRGETQYF. In DNA form, the CDR3 reads TGTGCCAGCAGTTCCTCGGGAAGGGGAGAGACCCAGTACTTC.

The V gene is TRBV20-1, the J gene TRBJ1-2, with 7 bases aligning to TRBD1. This CDR3 is 15 amino acids long. Germline CDR1 is DFQATT and CDR2 is SNEGSKA (reference sequence). The trim removed 5 bases at V and 8 bases at J, leaving 17 bases unmatched. As DNA, the CDR3 is TGCAGTGCTCCCCGCGGGACAGCATTTTATGGGGGCTACACCTTC. Its translation is CSAPRGTAFYGGYTF.

The CDR3 reads CASSSGPSYNEQFF. The CDR3 nucleotides are TGTGCCAGCAGCTCAGGGCCCTCCTACAATGAGCAGTTCTTC. The V call is TRBV5-5, the J call TRBJ2-1; weak D call: TRBD1 (5 bases). The CDR3 sequence is 14 residues long. Trimming removed 3 bases at V and 0 bases at J, with 7 bases between. Germline CDR1 reads SGHKS; CDR2 reads YYEKEE (reference sequence). The whole variable domain, filled in from reference TRBV5-5 and TRBJ2-1, reads DAGVTQSPTHLIKTRGQQVTLRCSPISGHKSVSWYQQVLGQGPQFIFQYYEKEERGRGNFPDRFSARQFPNYSSELNVNALLLGDSALYLCASSSGPSYNEQFFGPGTRLTVL.

This clonotype was detected a few times. J is TRBJ2-2 and V is TRBV4-2; no firm D call. This CDR3 is 13 amino acids long. Germline CDR1 and CDR2: LGHNA and YNFKEQ. V was clipped by 3 bases and J by 5 bases, with 7 bases between them. In DNA form, the CDR3 reads TGTGCCAGCAGCCACGACGGGACCGGGGAGCTGTTTTTT. Its translation: CASSHDGTGELFF.

The rearrangement uses TRBV7-2 and TRBJ2-7, with a tentative D call TRBD2 (5 bases). CDR3 length: 13 residues. Germline CDR1 and CDR2: SGHTA and FQGNSA. V was trimmed by 2 bases and J by 3 bases, leaving 8 bases between them. The CDR3 DNA is TGTGCCAGCAGCTTACTAGAGGGCTACGAGCAGTACGTC. Its translation is CASSLLEGYEQYV.

This chain joins TRBV2 and TRBJ2-3; possible D gene TRBD2, 6 bases. Germline values: CDR1 SNHLY, CDR2 FYNNEI. V dropped 6 bases and J dropped 3 bases, with 16 bases sitting between them. The CDR3 is 15 residues long. CDR3 residues: CASREGTRNTDTQYF. The CDR3 DNA follows: TGTGCCAGCAGGGAGGGGACCCGAAATACAGATACGCAGTATTTT. Variable domain in full (rest from reference TRBV2 and TRBJ2-3): EPEVTQTPSHQVTQMGQEVILRCVPISNHLYFYWYRQILGQKVEFLVSFYNNEISEKSEIFDDQFSVERPDGSNFTLKIRSTKLEDSAMYFCASREGTRNTDTQYFGPGTRLTVL.

The chain combines TRBV27 with TRBJ2-7, with D unresolved. The CDR3 runs to 14 residues. Germline V gene lookup returns CDR1 MNHEY and CDR2 SMNVEV (reference sequence). Here the CDR3 reads CACSLVTTIYEQYV. The CDR3 nucleotides read TGTGCCTGCAGTTTAGTAACTACGATCTACGAGCAGTACGTC.